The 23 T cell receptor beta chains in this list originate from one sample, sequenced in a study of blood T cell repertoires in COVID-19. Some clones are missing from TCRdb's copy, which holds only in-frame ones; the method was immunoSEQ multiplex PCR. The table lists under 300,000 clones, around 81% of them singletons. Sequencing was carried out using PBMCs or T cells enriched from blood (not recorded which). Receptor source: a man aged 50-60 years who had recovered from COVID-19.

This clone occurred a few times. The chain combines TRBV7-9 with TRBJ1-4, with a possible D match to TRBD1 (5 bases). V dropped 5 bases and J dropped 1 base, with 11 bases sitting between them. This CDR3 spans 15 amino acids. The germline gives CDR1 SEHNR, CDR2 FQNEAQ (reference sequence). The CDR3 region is CASSIPQGTNEKLFF. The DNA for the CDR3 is TGTGCCAGCAGCATACCTCAGGGAACTAATGAAAAACTGTTTTTT.

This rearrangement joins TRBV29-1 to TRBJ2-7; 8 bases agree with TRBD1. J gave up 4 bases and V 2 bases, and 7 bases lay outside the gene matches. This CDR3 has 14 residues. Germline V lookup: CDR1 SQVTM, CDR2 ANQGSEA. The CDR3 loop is CSVELPGGIYEQYF. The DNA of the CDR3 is TGCAGCGTTGAACTGCCAGGGGGCATATACGAGCAGTACTTC.

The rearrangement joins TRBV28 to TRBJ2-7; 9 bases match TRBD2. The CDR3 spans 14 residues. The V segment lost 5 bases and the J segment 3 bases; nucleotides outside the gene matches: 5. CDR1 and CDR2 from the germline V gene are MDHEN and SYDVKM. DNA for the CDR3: TGTGCCAGCAGTAATAGCGGGAGCAACTACGAGCAGTACTTC. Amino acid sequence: CASSNSGSNYEQYF.

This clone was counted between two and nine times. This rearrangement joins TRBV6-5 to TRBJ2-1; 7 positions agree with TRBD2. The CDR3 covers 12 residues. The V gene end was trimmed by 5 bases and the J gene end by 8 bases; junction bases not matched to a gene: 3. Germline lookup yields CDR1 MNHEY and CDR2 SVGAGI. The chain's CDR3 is CASSPAGHEQFF. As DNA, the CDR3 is TGTGCCAGCAGTCCAGCGGGGCATGAGCAGTTCTTC.

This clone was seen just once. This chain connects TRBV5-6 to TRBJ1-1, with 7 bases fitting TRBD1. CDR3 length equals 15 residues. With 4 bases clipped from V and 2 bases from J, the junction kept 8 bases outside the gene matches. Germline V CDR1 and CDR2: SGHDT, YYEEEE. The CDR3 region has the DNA TGTGCCAGCAGCGTTAGACAGGGTAGAAACACTGAAGCTTTCTTT. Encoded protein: CASSVRQGRNTEAFF.

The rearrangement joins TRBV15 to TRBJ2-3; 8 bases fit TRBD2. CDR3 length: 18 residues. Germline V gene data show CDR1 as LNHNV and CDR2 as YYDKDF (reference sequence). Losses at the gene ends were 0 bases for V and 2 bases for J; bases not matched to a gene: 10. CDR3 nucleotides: TGTGCCACCAGCAGAGATAGGGGGATAGCGGGGCACACAGATACGCAGTATTTT. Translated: CATSRDRGIAGHTDTQYF.

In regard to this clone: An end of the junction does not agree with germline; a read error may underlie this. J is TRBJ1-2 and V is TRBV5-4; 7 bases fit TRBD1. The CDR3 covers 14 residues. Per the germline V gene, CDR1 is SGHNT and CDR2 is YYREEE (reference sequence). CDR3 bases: TGTGCCAGCAGGCCCGGGACAGATGATTATGTCTACACCTTC. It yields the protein CASRPGTDDYVYTF.

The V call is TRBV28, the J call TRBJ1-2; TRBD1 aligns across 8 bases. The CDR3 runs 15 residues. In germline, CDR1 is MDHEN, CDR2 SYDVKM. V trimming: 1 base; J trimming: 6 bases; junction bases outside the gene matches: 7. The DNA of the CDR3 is TGTGCCAGCAGTTTATTTGCCAGGGGGCGGGATGGCTACACCTTC. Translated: CASSLFARGRDGYTF.

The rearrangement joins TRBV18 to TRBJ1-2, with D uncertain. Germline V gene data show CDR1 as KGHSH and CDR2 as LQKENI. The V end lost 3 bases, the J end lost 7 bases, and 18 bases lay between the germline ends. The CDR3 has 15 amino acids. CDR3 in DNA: TGTGCCAGCTCACCCGAGGGCCAAAAAGCAAGTGGCTACACCTTC. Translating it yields CASSPEGQKASGYTF.

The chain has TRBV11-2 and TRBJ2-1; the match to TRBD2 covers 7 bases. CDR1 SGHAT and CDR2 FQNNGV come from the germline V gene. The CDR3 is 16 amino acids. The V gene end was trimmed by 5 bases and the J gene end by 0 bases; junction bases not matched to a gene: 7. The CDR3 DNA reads TGTGCCAGCAGCCACGGACTAGTGAGCTCCTACAATGAGCAGTTCTTC. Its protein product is CASSHGLVSSYNEQFF.

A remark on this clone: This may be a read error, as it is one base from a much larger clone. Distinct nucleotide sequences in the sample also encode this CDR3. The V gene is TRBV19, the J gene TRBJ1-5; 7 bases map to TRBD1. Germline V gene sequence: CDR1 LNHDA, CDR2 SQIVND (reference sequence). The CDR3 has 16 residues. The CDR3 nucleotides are TGTGCCAGTAGTATCAGACAGGGAGTTAGCAATCAACCCCAGCATTTT. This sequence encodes CASSIRQGVSNQPQHF.

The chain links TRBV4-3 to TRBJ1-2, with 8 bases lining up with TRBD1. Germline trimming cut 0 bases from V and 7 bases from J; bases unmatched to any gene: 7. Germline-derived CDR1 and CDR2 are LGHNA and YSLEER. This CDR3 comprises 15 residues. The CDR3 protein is CASSQDRGRIAGYTF. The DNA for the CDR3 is TGCGCCAGCAGCCAAGACAGGGGGCGAATTGCTGGCTACACCTTC.

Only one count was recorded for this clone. DNA of the CDR3: TGTGCCAGCAGCGGGTGCTACGAGCAGTACTTC. Its translation is CASSGCYEQYF. The V and J genes are TRBV6-4 and TRBJ2-7; no firm D call. The length of the CDR3 is 11 residues. Germline V gene lookup returns CDR1 MRHNA and CDR2 SNTAGT. Between the trimmed V and J ends, which lost 6 bases and 3 bases, there was a span of 6 bases.

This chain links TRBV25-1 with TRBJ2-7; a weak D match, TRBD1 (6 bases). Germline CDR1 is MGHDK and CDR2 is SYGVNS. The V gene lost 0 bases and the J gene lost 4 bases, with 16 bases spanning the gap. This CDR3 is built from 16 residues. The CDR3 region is CASSEYSRGVLYEQYF. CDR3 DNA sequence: TGTGCCAGCAGTGAATATAGCAGGGGCGTCCTATACGAGCAGTACTTC.

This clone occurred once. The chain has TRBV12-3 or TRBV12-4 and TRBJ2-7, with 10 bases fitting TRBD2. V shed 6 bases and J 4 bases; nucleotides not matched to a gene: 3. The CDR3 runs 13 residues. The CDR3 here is CASRLTSGYEQYF. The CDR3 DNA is TGTGCCAGCAGATTGACTAGCGGGTACGAGCAGTACTTC.

The CDR3 loop is CASGRDRDEQYF. The CDR3, as DNA: TGTGCTAGTGGGCGGGACAGGGACGAGCAGTACTTC. The chain is built from TRBV12-5 and TRBJ2-7; 9 bases fit TRBD1. J was trimmed by 5 bases and V by 6 bases; bases with no gene match: 2. The CDR3 loop spans 12 amino acids. Germline loops: CDR1 LGHNT, CDR2 FRNRAP.

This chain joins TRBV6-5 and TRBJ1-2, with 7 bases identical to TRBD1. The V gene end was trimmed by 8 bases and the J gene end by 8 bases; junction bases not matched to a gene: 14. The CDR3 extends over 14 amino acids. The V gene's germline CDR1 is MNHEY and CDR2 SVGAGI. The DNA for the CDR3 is TGTGCCAGCGGGACAGTCGGTTTTGGAGGGGGCTACACCTTC. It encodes CASGTVGFGGGYTF.

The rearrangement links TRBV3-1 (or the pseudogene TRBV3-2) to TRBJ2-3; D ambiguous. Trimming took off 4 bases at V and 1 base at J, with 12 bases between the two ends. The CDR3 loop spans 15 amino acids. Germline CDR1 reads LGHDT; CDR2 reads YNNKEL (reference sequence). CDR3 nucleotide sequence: TGTGCCAGCAGCCCTCCTATCCCCCGCACAGATACGCAGTATTTT. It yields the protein CASSPPIPRTDTQYF.

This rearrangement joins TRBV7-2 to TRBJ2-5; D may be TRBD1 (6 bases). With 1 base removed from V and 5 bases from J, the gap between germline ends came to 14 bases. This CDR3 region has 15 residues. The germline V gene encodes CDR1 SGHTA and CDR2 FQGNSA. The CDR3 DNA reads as TGTGCCAGCAGCTTAGGATCGCAGGGGACGGAGACCCAGTACTTC. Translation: CASSLGSQGTETQYF.

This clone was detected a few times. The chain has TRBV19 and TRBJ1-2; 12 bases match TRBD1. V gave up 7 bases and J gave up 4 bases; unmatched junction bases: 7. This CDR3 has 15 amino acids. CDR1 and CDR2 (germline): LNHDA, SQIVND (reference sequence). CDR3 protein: CASTSEGQGAYGYTF. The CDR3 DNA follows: TGTGCCAGTACATCCGAGGGACAGGGGGCCTATGGCTACACCTTC.

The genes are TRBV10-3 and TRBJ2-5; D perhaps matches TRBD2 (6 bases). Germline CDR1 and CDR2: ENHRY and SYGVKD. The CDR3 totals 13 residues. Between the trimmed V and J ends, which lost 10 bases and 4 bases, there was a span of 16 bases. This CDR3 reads CASAGTERETQYF. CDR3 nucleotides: TGTGCCAGCGCTGGGACTGAAAGAGAGACCCAGTACTTC.

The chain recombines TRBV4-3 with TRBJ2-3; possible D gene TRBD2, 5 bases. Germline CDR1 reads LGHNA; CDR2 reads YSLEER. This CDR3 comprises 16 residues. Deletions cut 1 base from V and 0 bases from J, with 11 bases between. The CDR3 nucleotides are TGCGCCAGCAGCCAAGCCCCTCGGGGTAGCACAGATACGCAGTATTTT. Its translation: CASSQAPRGSTDTQYF.

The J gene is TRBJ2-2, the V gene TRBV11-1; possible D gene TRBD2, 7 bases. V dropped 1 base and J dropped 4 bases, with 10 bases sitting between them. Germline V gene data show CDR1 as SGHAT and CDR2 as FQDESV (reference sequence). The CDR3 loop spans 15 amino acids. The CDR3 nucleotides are TGTGCCAGCAGCTTAGGGGGGGGCAGCACCGGGGAGCTGTTTTTT. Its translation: CASSLGGGSTGELFF. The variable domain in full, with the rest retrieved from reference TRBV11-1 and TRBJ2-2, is EAEVAQSPRYKITEKSQAVAFWCDPISGHATLYWYRQILGQGPELLVQFQDESVVDDSQLPKDRFSAERLKGVDSTLKIQPAELGDSAMYLCASSLGGGSTGELFFGEGSRLTVL.